This TCR beta chain was captured by sequencing in a study of shared clonotypes between healthy human individuals. Whole-study context: Researchers drew samples from two women and a few men aged 18 to 49.

V shed 3 bases, J shed 2 bases, and the junction held 9 bases outside the gene matches. This CDR3 has 17 residues. Germline-derived CDR1 and CDR2 are LGHNA and YSLEER. Naive CD8 cells, CD45RO-negative and positively selected for CCR7, excluded terminally differentiated effector memory CD45RA+ cells. Some clones are missing from TCRdb's copy, which holds only in-frame ones; the method was immunoSEQ multiplex PCR. The sample includes over 2,000,000 clones, roughly 93% seen only once; the top ten take around 1.7%. The chain uses TRBV4-3 and TRBJ2-1, with 8 positions matching TRBD1. The clonotype was recovered from a young man in good health. Some clones in this sample may be carry-over from other donors' samples. Sequencing was done on a sample of naive CD8+ T cells from PBMCs. The CDR3 region has the DNA TGCGCCAGCAGCCAGAGGGAGGACAGGGTCACCTACAATGAGCAGTTCTTC. It translates to CASSQREDRVTYNEQFF.